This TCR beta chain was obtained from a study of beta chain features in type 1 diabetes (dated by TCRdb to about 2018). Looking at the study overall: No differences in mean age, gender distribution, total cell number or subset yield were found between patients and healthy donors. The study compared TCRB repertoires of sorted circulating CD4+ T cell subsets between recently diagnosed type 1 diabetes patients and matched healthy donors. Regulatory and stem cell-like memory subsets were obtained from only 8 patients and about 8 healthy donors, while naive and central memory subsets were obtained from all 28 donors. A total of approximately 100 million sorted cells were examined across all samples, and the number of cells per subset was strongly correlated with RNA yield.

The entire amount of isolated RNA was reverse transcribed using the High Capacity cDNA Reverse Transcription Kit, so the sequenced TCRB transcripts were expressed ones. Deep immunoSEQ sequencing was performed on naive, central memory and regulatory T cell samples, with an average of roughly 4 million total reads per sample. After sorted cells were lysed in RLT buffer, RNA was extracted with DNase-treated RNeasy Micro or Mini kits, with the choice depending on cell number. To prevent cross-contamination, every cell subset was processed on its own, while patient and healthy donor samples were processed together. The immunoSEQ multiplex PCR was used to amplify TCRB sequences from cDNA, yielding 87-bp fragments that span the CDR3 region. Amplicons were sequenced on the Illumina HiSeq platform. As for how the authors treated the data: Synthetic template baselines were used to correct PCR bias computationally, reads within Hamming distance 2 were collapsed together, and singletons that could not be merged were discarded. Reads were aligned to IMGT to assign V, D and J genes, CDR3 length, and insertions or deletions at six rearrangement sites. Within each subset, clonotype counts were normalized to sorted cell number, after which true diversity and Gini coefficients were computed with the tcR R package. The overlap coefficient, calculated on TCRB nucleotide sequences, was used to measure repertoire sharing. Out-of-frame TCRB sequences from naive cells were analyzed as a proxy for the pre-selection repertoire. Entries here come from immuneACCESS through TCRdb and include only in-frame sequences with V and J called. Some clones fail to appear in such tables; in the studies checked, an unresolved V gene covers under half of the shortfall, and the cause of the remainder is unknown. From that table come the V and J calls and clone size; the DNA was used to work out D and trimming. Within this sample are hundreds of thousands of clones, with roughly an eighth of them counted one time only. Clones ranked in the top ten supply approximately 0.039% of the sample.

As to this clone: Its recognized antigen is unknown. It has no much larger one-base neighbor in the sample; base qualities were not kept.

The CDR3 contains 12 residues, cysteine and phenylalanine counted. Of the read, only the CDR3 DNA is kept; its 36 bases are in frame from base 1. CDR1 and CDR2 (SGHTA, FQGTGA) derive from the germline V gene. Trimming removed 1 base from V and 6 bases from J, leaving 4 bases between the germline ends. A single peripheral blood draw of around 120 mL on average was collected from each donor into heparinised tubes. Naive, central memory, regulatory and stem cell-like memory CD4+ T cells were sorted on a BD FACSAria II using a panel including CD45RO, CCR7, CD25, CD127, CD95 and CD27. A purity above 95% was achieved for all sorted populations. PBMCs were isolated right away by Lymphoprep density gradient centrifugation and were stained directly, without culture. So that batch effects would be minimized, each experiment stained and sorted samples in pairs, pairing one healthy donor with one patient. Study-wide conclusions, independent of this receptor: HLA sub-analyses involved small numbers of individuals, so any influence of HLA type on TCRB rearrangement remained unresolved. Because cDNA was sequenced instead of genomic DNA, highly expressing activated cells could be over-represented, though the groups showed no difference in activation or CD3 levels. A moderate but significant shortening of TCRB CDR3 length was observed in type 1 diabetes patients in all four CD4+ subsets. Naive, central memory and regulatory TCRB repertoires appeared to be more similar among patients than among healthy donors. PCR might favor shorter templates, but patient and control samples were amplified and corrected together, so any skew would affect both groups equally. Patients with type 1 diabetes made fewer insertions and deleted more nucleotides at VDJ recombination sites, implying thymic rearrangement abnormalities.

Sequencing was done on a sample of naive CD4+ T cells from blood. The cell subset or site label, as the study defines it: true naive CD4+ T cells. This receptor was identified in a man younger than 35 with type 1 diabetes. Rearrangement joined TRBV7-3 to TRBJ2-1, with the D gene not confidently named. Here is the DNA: TGTGCCAGCAGCTTAAGGCCCAATGAGCAGTTCTTC. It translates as CASSLRPNEQFF.